This T cell receptor beta chain was captured by sequencing in a study of CD8+ T cells in alopecia areata. Study results and limitations: Clonality in lesional scalp, especially alopecia totalis/universalis, exceeded that of normal scalp. Researchers reported that TCR sharing among patients proved less clear than in mice, possibly HLA-linked.

Isolated RNA was reverse transcribed into cDNA used as the sequencing template. Clones were sequenced by immunoSEQ multiplex PCR, and TCRdb holds only the in-frame ones, with some missing. The data contain some 110,000 clones, about 61% of them singletons. The sorting of PBMCs gave CD4+ and CD8+ T cells. J gave up 4 bases and V 4 bases, and 9 bases lay outside the gene matches. Germline V gene data show CDR1 as SGDLS and CDR2 as YYNGEE. The CDR3 has 16 residues. Turning to this clone: Its specificity is unknown.

Sequenced sample: CD4+ T cells sorted from blood. The sequence came from a human donor in good health. The chain recombines TRBV9 with TRBJ1-2; 11 nucleotides line up with TRBD1. The CDR3 DNA reads TGTGCCAGCAGCAGTCCGGGACAGGGGGTTGGCTATGGCTACACCTTC. This translates into CASSSPGQGVGYGYTF.